This note documents a single T cell receptor beta chain sequence. Its matching antigen is unknown. Profiling relied on immunoSEQ multiplex PCR, and the TCRdb table lists in-frame clones only, not all of them. The data hold around 69,000 clones, with around 86% observed a single time. This record belongs to a study of OX40 agonist ivuxolimab in advanced cancers. About the study: Ivuxolimab, an agonistic anti-OX40 (CD134) antibody, was given to patients. Whole-study findings and limits: The expanded peripheral T cells' antigen specificity was not determined.

The length of the CDR3 is 16 residues. Germline V lookup: CDR1 SGHTA, CDR2 FQGNSA. V lost 3 bases, J lost 3 bases, and 9 bases stayed unmatched. The input for sequencing was CD4+ or CD8+ T cells sorted from blood, taken in a trial of the OX40 agonist ivuxolimab. The receptor was isolated from an adult with an advanced solid tumor such as melanoma, head and neck, liver or kidney cancer. The chain links TRBV7-2 to TRBJ2-3, with 7 bases identical to TRBD2. CDR3 bases: TGTGCCAGCAGCTTGACGGGAGGATTTGCGACAGATACGCAGTATTTT. Its protein is CASSLTGGFATDTQYF.